Listed below are T cell receptor beta chains from one sample, sequenced in a study of PD-1 blockade in classical Hodgkin lymphoma. Assay used: immunoSEQ multiplex PCR; TCRdb lists only in-frame clones, some missing. The profile shows roughly 140,000 clones, just under 80% of them singletons. Source: peripheral blood mononuclear cells (PBMCs), taken before the second cycle of nivolumab. Receptor source: a human donor with classical Hodgkin lymphoma. Each CDR3 is given with its conserved first and last residue. The order of the fields is clone size, J gene, V gene, D gene, CDR3 DNA, CDR3 protein. A D gene is named only where the DNA matches it firmly. Rows give clone size only sometimes, using once, few, many, or a class for an expanded clone.

>few|TRBJ1-2|TRBV9|.
TGTGCCAGCAGCGTAGGAACAGGGAACTATGGCTACACCTTC
CASSVGTGNYGYTF
>once|TRBJ2-1|TRBV6-5|TRBD1
TGTGCCAGCAGTTACTCGGGACAGTACAATGAGCAGTTCTTC
CASSYSGQYNEQFF
>.|TRBJ1-2|TRBV4-3|.
TGCGCCAGCAGCCCCACAGGGTTGGGCTATGGCTACACCTTC
CASSPTGLGYGYTF
>.|TRBJ2-1|TRBV5-6|TRBD2
TGTGCCAGCAGTAGCGGGAGCTTCTACAATGAGCAGTTCTTC
CASSSGSFYNEQFF
>.|TRBJ2-3|TRBV2|.
TGTGCCAGCGTCACAGATACGCAGTATTTT
CASVTDTQYF
>.|TRBJ2-1|TRBV20-1|.
TGCAGTGCTAGAGATGGATGGGAGCAGTTCTTC
CSARDGWEQFF
>.|TRBJ1-2|TRBV27|.
TGTGCCAGCAGTCAAACGTCTGTTACTGGCTACACCTTC
CASSQTSVTGYTF
>.|TRBJ2-7|TRBV7-3|.
TGTGCCAGCAGCTTCCTCTCAGGGGCCTCCTACGAGCAGTACTTC
CASSFLSGASYEQYF
>once|TRBJ2-5|TRBV2|TRBD2
TGTGCCAGCACCACCCCCGTCAGGACTAGCGACCAAGAGACCCAGTACTTC
CASTTPVRTSDQETQYF
>.|TRBJ2-2|TRBV4-2|.
TGTGCCAGCAGCCAAGGAGCTGTTGCGGGACTCACCGGGGAGCTGTTTTTT
CASSQGAVAGLTGELFF
>few|TRBJ1-1|TRBV5-6|.
TGTGCCAGCAGCTTGTTCAAATCTGAAGCTTTCTTT
CASSLFKSEAFF
>.|TRBJ1-2|TRBV28|TRBD1
TGTGCCAGCAGTCCCCCGGACAGGGGGGGCTATGGCTACACCTTC
CASSPPDRGGYGYTF
>.|TRBJ2-7|TRBV11-2|TRBD2
TGTGCCAGCAGCTTATGGGGGGGCTCCTACGAGCAGTACTTC
CASSLWGGSYEQYF
>.|TRBJ1-5|TRBV19|TRBD1
TGTGCCAGTAGTATACCGGACAGGGCACCTCTCTTTAAGCCCCAGCATTTT
CASSIPDRAPLFKPQHF
>once|TRBJ2-3|TRBV5-1|.
TGCGCCAGCAGTCAGGAAGGTCATGACGCAGATACGCAGTATTTT
CASSQEGHDADTQYF
>.|TRBJ2-5|TRBV5-8|.
TGTGCCAGCACCCCCGAGGGCCTTATAGAAGAGACCCAGTACTTC
CASTPEGLIEETQYF
>.|TRBJ2-5|TRBV4-1|.
TGCGCCAGCAGCCACCTAAAGGGGGGGGACGGGCAAGAGACCCAGTACTTC
CASSHLKGGDGQETQYF
>.|TRBJ1-1|TRBV28|.
TGTGCCAGCAGTTCCCACAGGAGGAACACTGAAGCTTTCTTT
CASSSHRRNTEAFF
>.|TRBJ1-2|TRBV19|.
TGTGCCAGTAGTATCTCGGGACAAACTAACTATGGCTACACCTTC
CASSISGQTNYGYTF
>.|TRBJ2-5|TRBV7-9|.
TGTGCCAGCAGCTTACAGGGACCCGGGGAGACCCAGTACTTC
CASSLQGPGETQYF
>.|TRBJ2-7|TRBV6-1|.
TGTGCCAGCAGGAGGGATACCGCGGACTACGAGCAGTACTTC
CASRRDTADYEQYF
>.|TRBJ2-2|TRBV11-2|TRBD2
TGTGCCAGCAGCTTATTGAGACTAGCGGGAACCGGGGAGCTGTTTTTT
CASSLLRLAGTGELFF
>.|TRBJ1-2|TRBV29-1|.
TGCAGCGTGATTACAGGAAACTATGGCTACACCTTC
CSVITGNYGYTF
>.|TRBJ2-7|TRBV6-5|.
TGTGCCAGCAGTTACGCAGGTCCCTACGAGCAGTACTTC
CASSYAGPYEQYF
>.|TRBJ2-1|TRBV5-1|TRBD2
TGCGCCAGCAGCTTTAGGGGAGGTGCTAGCGGGGGAAACAATGAGCAGTTCTTC
CASSFRGGASGGNNEQFF
>once|TRBJ2-3|TRBV6-6|TRBD2
TGTGCCAGCAGCCTCAGCGGGAGGGCCTTAGATACGCAGTATTTT
CASSLSGRALDTQYF
>once|TRBJ2-3|TRBV18|TRBD2
TGTGCCAGCGTTCTAGCGGGAGGGAGATATACGCAGTATTTT
CASVLAGGRYTQYF
>.|TRBJ2-7|TRBV6-6|.
TGTGCCAGCAGTAACCCAGAAACCTACGAGCAGTACTTC
CASSNPETYEQYF
>few|TRBJ2-1|TRBV7-9|TRBD2
TGTGCCAGCAGCTCGGGGGGTTACAATGAGCAGTTCTTC
CASSSGGYNEQFF
>.|TRBJ2-3|TRBV7-2|.
TGTGCCAGCAGCTTATCGGGTTTCACAGATACGCAGTATTTT
CASSLSGFTDTQYF
>.|TRBJ2-3|TRBV9|.
TGTGCCAGCAGCTTACGACTGGCTAGCACAGATACGCAGTATTTT
CASSLRLASTDTQYF
>.|TRBJ1-2|TRBV6-5|TRBD1
TGTGCCAGCACTGGGACAGGGGGCTATGGCTACACCTTC
CASTGTGGYGYTF
>.|TRBJ2-7|TRBV7-9|.
TGTGCCAGCAGCTTACCTCGGGGGCTCCTCGGCGAGCAGTACTTC
CASSLPRGLLGEQYF